This TCR beta chain is drawn from a study of low-dose radiotherapy and immunotherapy resistance in tumors. The CDR3 runs to 12 residues. Trimming removed 8 bases at V and 6 bases at J, with 13 bases between. Germline V gene data show CDR1 as SEHNR and CDR2 as FQNEAQ (reference sequence). TRAV and TRBV primers primed cDNA for both TCRalpha and TCRbeta. TCRs were amplified for approximately 21 PCR cycles with a constant-region primer and V-primer adapter. TCRdb reprocessed the reads via MiXCR and lists one record per CDR3 protein. The data contain tens of thousands of distinct CDR3 sequences, more than 25% of them singletons. This clonotype was picked up a small number of times. Stated time point: before trial treatment.

The specimen was PBMCs, collected before treatment. This chain uses TRBV7-9 with TRBJ1-2; the D gene is possibly TRBD1 (6 bases). The TCR originated in a female donor with ovarian cancer. The CDR3 spells CASREGGDGYTF. The DNA of the CDR3 is TGTGCCAGCCGAGAAGGGGGGGATGGCTACACCTTC.